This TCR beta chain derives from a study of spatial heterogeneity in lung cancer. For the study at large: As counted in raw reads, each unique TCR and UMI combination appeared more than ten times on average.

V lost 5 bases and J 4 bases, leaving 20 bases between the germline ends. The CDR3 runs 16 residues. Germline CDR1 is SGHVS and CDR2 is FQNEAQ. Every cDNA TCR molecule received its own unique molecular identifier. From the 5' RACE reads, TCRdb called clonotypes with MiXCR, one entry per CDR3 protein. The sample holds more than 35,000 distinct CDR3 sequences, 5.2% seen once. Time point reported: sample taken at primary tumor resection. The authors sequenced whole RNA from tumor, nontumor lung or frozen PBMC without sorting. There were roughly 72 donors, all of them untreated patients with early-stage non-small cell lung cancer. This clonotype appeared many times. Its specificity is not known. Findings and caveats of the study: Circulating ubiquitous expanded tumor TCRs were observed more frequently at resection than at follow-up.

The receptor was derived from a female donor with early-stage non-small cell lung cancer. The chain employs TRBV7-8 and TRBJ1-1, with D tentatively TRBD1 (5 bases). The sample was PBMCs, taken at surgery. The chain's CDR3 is CASSRRRDFSITEAFF. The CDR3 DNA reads TGTGCCAGCAGCCGACGCCGGGACTTCTCCATCACTGAAGCTTTCTTT. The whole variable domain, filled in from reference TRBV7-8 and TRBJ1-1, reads GAGVSQSPRYKVAKRGQDVALRCDPISGHVSLFWYQQALGQGPEFLTYFQNEAQLDKSGLPSDRFFAERPEGSVSTLKIQRTQQEDSAVYLCASSRRRDFSITEAFFGQGTRLTVV.